The clone carrying this TCR beta chain turned up a few times. Its antigen is unknown. TCR beta CDR3 regions were amplified from RNA. First-round RT-PCR with HTBI primers amplified the TCR CDR3 region. TCRdb recomputed calls from the multiplex PCR reads with MiXCR, one row per CDR3 protein. The repertoire includes 730,000 or so distinct CDR3 sequences, about 19% of them detected once, and over 15% sits in the top ten. Diagnoses were established using clinical symptoms, serum thyroxine and TRAb, thyroid ultrasound and orbital computed tomography. Ahead of any ophthalmopathy symptoms, the blood sample was obtained at the first diagnosis of hyperthyroidism. Trimming at V came to 5 bases and at J to 1 base, leaving 13 bases not matched to a gene. Germline CDR1 reads MRHNA; CDR2 reads SNTAGT. The CDR3 is made up of 17 amino acids. The sample comes from a study of T cells in Graves' hyperthyroidism and ophthalmopathy.

Findings of the study overall: Most thyroid clonotypes that were expanded above 0.001 also turned up in blood. Stable hyperthyroidism and ophthalmopathy were separated using 13 V-J signatures.

This sequence joins TRBV6-4 and TRBJ1-1, with 7 bases that match TRBD1. Material: blood. The sequence came from a woman between 50 and 59 years old with Graves' hyperthyroidism that later progressed to Graves' ophthalmopathy. The CDR3 here is CASSLSPGGVGNTEAFF. The DNA for the CDR3 is TGTGCCAGCAGTCTCTCTCCAGGGGGGGTGGGGAACACTGAAGCTTTCTTT.